This T cell receptor beta chain emerged from a study of cytomegalovirus exposure and HLA in healthy donors. It was with 60 Vbeta and 13 Jbeta primers that the PCR ran. Repertoires were generated with immunoSEQ multiplex PCR, while TCRdb's copy carries only in-frame clones and drops some. The sample has approximately 110,000 clones; around 75% are singletons. The V end was cut by 3 bases, the J end by 3 bases, with 9 bases between. The germline gives CDR1 ENHRY, CDR2 SYGVKD. The CDR3 loop spans 14 amino acids. For this clone: Its antigen is as yet unknown.

The study's findings and limits: Rare TCR sequences dominated, though some public TCRs recurred in many donors. When the data were analyzed later, several of the most significant clusters appeared to be linked to common viral pathogens. Per published accounts, TCR beta sequences correctly predicted the HLA-A and HLA-B alleles of most subjects.

This rearrangement joins TRBV10-3 to TRBJ2-1, with D unresolved. The receptor was isolated from a man in his sixties in good health and CMV-seropositive. The sequenced sample consisted of PBMCs. The CDR3 sequence: CAISDPGHYNEQFF. DNA for the CDR3: TGTGCCATCAGTGACCCGGGTCACTACAATGAGCAGTTCTTC.